Shown below are 17 T cell receptor beta chains from a single sample sequenced in a study of Ad26.COV2.S vaccination and SARS-CoV-2 variants. Treatment noted: roughly 20 received Ad26.COV2.S at low or high dose, single or two shots; roughly five received placebo; per-sample allocation not given. Sample collection was performed on day 63 after the first vaccine or placebo injection. Profiled with immunoSEQ multiplex PCR; TCRdb holds only in-frame clones, not every one. The sample has hundreds of thousands of clones, around 86% seen once. This material consisted of peripheral blood, taken in a trial of Ad26.COV2.S vaccine versus placebo. The source is a person between 18 and 65 years old who received the Ad26.COV2.S COVID-19 vaccine or a placebo.

V usage is TRBV18 and J usage is TRBJ2-1; 11 bases agree with TRBD1. J lost 9 bases, V lost 3 bases, and 10 bases had no gene match. CDR3 length equals 16 residues. Germline CDR1 and CDR2: KGHSH and LQKENI. CDR3 DNA sequence: TGTGCCAGCTCACCGACTCGGGACAGGGGGTATGGTGAGCAGTTCTTC. It codes for CASSPTRDRGYGEQFF.

The chain is built from TRBV5-1 and TRBJ1-2, with 10 bases aligning to TRBD1. This CDR3 region has 14 residues. The germline V gene has CDR1 SGHRS and CDR2 YFSETQ. V lost 4 bases and J lost 6; bases outside the gene matches: 6. CDR3 sequence (DNA): TGCGCCAGCAGCGTACTCGGGACAGGGGATGGCTACACCTTC. It is translated as CASSVLGTGDGYTF.

This chain uses TRBV19 with TRBJ1-1; D not certain. Germline CDR1 is LNHDA and CDR2 is SQIVND (reference sequence). V was pared by 2 bases and J by 1 base, with 17 bases between. This CDR3 has 17 residues. CDR3 sequence reads: CASSIRASTSQNTEAFF. DNA of the CDR3: TGTGCCAGTAGTATAAGGGCCTCGACATCCCAGAACACTGAAGCTTTCTTT.

The CDR3 sequence: CATSIRTGNQPQHF. In DNA form, the CDR3 reads TGTGCCACCAGCATTAGGACAGGGAATCAGCCCCAGCATTTT. This chain links TRBV15 with TRBJ1-5, with TRBD1 identical over 8 bases. Germline V CDR1 and CDR2: LNHNV, YYDKDF (reference sequence). CDR3 length equals 14 residues. V shed 4 bases, J shed 4 bases, and the junction held 3 bases outside the gene matches.

V usage is TRBV5-1 and J usage is TRBJ1-2, with D possibly matching TRBD1 (5 bases). CDR1 and CDR2 (germline): SGHRS, YFSETQ. This CDR3 is built from 14 residues. Trimming removed 0 bases from V and 4 bases from J, with 10 bases in between. The CDR3 DNA follows: TGCGCCAGCAGCTTGGTGCAGGGTGGCTATGGCTACACCTTC. Its protein is CASSLVQGGYGYTF.

The chain uses TRBV27 and TRBJ2-1, with a tentative D call TRBD1 (6 bases). The V end lost 5 bases, the J end lost 8 bases, and 19 bases lay between the germline ends. Germline V gene sequence: CDR1 MNHEY, CDR2 SMNVEV (reference sequence). The CDR3 runs 15 residues. The CDR3 DNA reads TGTGCCAGCAGTACCTCCCGGGACATTCGGTATGAGCAGTTCTTC. It specifies CASSTSRDIRYEQFF.

The CDR3 reads CATGGGDYEQYF. CDR3 DNA sequence: TGTGCCACCGGGGGGGGTGATTACGAGCAGTACTTC. V and J are TRBV2 and TRBJ2-7; TRBD2 matches 8 bases. CDR1 SNHLY and CDR2 FYNNEI come from the germline V gene. The ends lost 10 bases at V and 4 bases at J; junction bases unmatched: 6. CDR3 size: 12 residues.

This clone has just a few counts. The chain combines TRBV9 with TRBJ1-2; 10 bases are a match to TRBD1. Germline lookup yields CDR1 SGDLS and CDR2 YYNGEE. J gave up 5 bases and V 3 bases, and 19 bases lay outside the gene matches. The CDR3 loop spans 19 amino acids. CDR3 in DNA: TGTGCCAGCAGCGCCAGCCGGGCCCCGCGGGACAGGGGTGGATATGGCTACACCTTC. Amino acid sequence: CASSASRAPRDRGGYGYTF.

This sequence joins TRBV5-1 and TRBJ2-7, with 10 bases that match TRBD1. The CDR3 totals 14 residues. The V and J ends lost 0 bases and 9 bases, in that order; junction bases with no gene match: 6. Germline lookup yields CDR1 SGHRS and CDR2 YFSETQ. The CDR3 nucleotides are TGCGCCAGCAGCTTGGGCGGACAGGGGGATCGGCAGTACTTC. It specifies CASSLGGQGDRQYF.

The chain uses TRBV5-8 and TRBJ2-5; perhaps TRBD1 as D (6 bases). The germline V gene has CDR1 SGHTS and CDR2 YDEGEE. This CDR3 has 16 residues. Trimming removed 1 base at V and 0 bases at J, with 13 bases between. Here the CDR3 DNA reads TGTGCCAGCAGCTTGCTTAGGACAGATTACCAAGAGACCCAGTACTTC. The encoded protein is CASSLLRTDYQETQYF.

This sequence joins TRBV10-3 and TRBJ1-4; TRBD1 matches at 12 bases. CDR3 length: 16 residues. V shed 0 bases and J 10 bases; nucleotides not matched to a gene: 6. Germline V lookup: CDR1 ENHRY, CDR2 SYGVKD. CDR3 bases: TGTGCCATCAGTGAGTCACAGGGGACAGGGGGCGGAAAACTGTTTTTT. Amino acid sequence: CAISESQGTGGGKLFF.

This chain joins TRBV20-1 and TRBJ1-2; possible D gene TRBD1, 6 bases. Germline V gene lookup returns CDR1 DFQATT and CDR2 SNEGSKA (reference sequence). V lost 3 bases to trimming and J lost 3 bases, with 20 bases between them. The CDR3 is made up of 16 amino acids. As DNA, the CDR3 is TGCAGTGCTAGTGGGAACCAGGGGTGGGACTACTATGGCTACACCTTC. Protein product: CSASGNQGWDYYGYTF.

The rearrangement joins TRBV7-3 to TRBJ2-1, with TRBD2 identical over 14 bases. The CDR3 spans 20 residues. Germline V gene lookup returns CDR1 SGHTA and CDR2 FQGTGA. V dropped 5 bases and J dropped 0; count of bases not matched to a gene: 12. CDR3 sequence: CASSAGLAGGVGSSYNEQFF. CDR3 in DNA: TGTGCCAGCAGCGCCGGACTAGCGGGGGGCGTAGGGAGCTCCTACAATGAGCAGTTCTTC.

The V gene is TRBV6-1, the J gene TRBJ1-5; D possibly corresponds to TRBD1 (5 bases). The CDR3 sequence is 15 residues long. With 3 bases removed from V and 1 base from J, the gap between germline ends came to 10 bases. CDR1 is MNHNS, CDR2 SASEGT, per germline. CDR3 DNA sequence: TGTGCCAGCAGTGAGGGGGGGATAAGCAATCAGCCCCAGCATTTT. It is translated as CASSEGGISNQPQHF.

The chain employs TRBV4-2 and TRBJ2-2; 10 nucleotides line up with TRBD2. This CDR3 is built from 16 residues. V was pared by 3 bases and J by 2 bases, with 3 bases of the junction left unmatched. From germline, CDR1 is LGHNA and CDR2 YNFKEQ. Here the CDR3 reads CASSQLAGGNTGELFF. The CDR3 DNA follows: TGTGCCAGCAGCCAGTTAGCGGGGGGTAACACCGGGGAGCTGTTTTTT.

This rearrangement joins TRBV9 to TRBJ1-6, with no clear D. Trimming took off 0 bases at V and 6 bases at J, with 7 bases between the two ends. This CDR3 region has 14 residues. Germline V gene data show CDR1 as SGDLS and CDR2 as YYNGEE. The CDR3 region is CASSVGDFNSPLHF. DNA for the CDR3: TGTGCCAGCAGCGTAGGAGATTTTAATTCACCCCTCCACTTT.

This clone was seen a handful of times. The V call is TRBV19, the J call TRBJ1-6, with D maybe TRBD1 (6 bases). Trimming pared 1 base from V and 10 bases from J, leaving 14 bases between. The V gene's germline CDR1 is LNHDA and CDR2 SQIVND (reference sequence). The CDR3 extends over 15 amino acids. The CDR3 sequence: CASSIGPGAKSPLHF. In DNA, the CDR3 is TGTGCCAGTAGTATAGGTCCGGGGGCTAAATCACCCCTCCACTTT.